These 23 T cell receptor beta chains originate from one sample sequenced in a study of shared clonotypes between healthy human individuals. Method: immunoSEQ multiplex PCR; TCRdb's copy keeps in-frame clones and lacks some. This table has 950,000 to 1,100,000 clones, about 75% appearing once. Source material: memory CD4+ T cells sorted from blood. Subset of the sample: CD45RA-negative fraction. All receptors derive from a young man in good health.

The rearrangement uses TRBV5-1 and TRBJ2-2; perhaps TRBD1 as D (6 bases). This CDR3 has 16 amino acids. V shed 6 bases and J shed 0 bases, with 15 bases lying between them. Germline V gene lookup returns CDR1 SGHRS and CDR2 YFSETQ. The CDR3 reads CASMTGGGANTGELFF. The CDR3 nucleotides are TGCGCCAGCATGACAGGAGGCGGCGCGAACACCGGGGAGCTGTTTTTT.

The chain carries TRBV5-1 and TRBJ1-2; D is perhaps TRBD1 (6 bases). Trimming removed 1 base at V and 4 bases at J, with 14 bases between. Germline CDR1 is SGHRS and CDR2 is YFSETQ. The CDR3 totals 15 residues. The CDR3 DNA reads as TGCGCCAGCAGCTTGAGCGGGGGCGCGGGCTATGGCTACACCTTC. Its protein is CASSLSGGAGYGYTF.

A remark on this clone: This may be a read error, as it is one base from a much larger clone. The CDR3 here is CASSLEGNTEAFF. The CDR3 nucleotides read TGTGCCAGCAGCTTAGAAGGGAACACTGAAGCTTTCTTT. The J gene is TRBJ1-1, the V gene TRBV7-3; no definite D call. CDR3 size: 13 residues. V lost 2 bases, J lost 1 base, and 5 bases lay in between. Germline values: CDR1 SGHTA, CDR2 FQGTGA.

The CDR3 sequence: CASSFQQLNSPLHF. The CDR3 nucleotides are TGTGCCAGCAGTTTCCAACAGCTAAATTCACCCCTCCACTTT. The chain combines TRBV28 with TRBJ1-6; D unresolved. Germline V gene data show CDR1 as MDHEN and CDR2 as SYDVKM. The CDR3 consists of 14 residues. The V gene lost 3 bases and the J gene lost 7 bases, with 10 bases spanning the gap. Full variable domain (outside the CDR3, taken from reference TRBV28 and TRBJ1-6): DVKVTQSSRYLVKRTGEKVFLECVQDMDHENMFWYRQDPGLGLRLIYFSYDVKMKEKGDIPEGYSVSREKKERFSLILESASTNQTSMYLCASSFQQLNSPLHFGNGTRLTVT.

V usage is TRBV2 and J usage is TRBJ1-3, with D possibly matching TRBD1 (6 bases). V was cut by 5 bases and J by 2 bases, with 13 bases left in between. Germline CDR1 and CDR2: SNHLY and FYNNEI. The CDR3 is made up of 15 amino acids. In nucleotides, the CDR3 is TGTGCCAGCAGTCCACAGGGTCTCCCTGGAAACACCATATATTTT. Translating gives CASSPQGLPGNTIYF. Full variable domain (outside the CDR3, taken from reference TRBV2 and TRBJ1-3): EPEVTQTPSHQVTQMGQEVILRCVPISNHLYFYWYRQILGQKVEFLVSFYNNEISEKSEIFDDQFSVERPDGSNFTLKIRSTKLEDSAMYFCASSPQGLPGNTIYFGEGSWLTVV.

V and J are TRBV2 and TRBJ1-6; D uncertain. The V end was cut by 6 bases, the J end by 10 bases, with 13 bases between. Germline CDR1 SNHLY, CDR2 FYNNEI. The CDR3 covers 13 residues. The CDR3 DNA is TGTGCCAGCAGCGAGGGAGAGGGATCACCCCTCCACTTT. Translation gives CASSEGEGSPLHF. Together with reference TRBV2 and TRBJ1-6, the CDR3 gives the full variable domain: EPEVTQTPSHQVTQMGQEVILRCVPISNHLYFYWYRQILGQKVEFLVSFYNNEISEKSEIFDDQFSVERPDGSNFTLKIRSTKLEDSAMYFCASSEGEGSPLHFGNGTRLTVT.

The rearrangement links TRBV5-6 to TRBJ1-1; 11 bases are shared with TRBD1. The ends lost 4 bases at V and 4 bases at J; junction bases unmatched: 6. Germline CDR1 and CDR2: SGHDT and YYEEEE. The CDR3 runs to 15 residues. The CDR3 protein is CASSEPGQGGTEAFF. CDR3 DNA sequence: TGTGCCAGCAGCGAACCGGGACAGGGGGGCACTGAAGCTTTCTTT.

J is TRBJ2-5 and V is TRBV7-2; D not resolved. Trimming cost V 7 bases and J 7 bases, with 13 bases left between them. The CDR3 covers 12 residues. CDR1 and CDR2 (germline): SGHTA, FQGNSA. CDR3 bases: TGTGCCAGCACCGCGGATGCCGGGACCCAGTACTTC. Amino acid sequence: CASTADAGTQYF. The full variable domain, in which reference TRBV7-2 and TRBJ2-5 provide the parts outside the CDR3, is GAGVSQSPSNKVTEKGKDVELRCDPISGHTALYWYRQSLGQGLEFLIYFQGNSAPDKSGLPSDRFSAERTGGSVSTLTIQRTQQEDSAVYLCASTADAGTQYFGPGTRLLVL.

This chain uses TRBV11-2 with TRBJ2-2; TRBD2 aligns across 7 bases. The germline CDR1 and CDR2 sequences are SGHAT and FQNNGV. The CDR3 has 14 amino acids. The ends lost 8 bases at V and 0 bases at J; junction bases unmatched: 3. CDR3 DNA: TGTGCCAGCTCTAGCGGCGCGAACACCGGGGAGCTGTTTTTT. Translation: CASSSGANTGELFF.

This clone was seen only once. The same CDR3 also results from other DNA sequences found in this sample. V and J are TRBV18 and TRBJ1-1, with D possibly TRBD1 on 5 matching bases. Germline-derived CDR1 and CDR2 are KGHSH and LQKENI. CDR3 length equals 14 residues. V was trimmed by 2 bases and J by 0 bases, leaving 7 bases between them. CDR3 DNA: TGTGCCAGCTCACCAAAGGGGTTGAACACTGAAGCTTTCTTT. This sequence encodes CASSPKGLNTEAFF.

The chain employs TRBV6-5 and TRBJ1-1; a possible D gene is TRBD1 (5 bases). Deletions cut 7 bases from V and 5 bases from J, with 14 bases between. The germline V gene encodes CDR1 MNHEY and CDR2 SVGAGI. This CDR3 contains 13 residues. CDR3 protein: CASKSGQGTEAFF. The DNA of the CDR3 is TGTGCCAGCAAGTCGGGGCAGGGAACTGAAGCTTTCTTT.

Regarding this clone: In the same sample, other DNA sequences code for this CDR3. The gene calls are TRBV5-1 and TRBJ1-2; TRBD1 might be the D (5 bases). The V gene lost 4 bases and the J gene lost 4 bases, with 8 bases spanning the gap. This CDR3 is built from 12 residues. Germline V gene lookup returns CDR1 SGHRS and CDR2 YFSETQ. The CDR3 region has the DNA TGCGCCAGCAGCCCTGACAGCTATGGCTACACCTTC. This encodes CASSPDSYGYTF.

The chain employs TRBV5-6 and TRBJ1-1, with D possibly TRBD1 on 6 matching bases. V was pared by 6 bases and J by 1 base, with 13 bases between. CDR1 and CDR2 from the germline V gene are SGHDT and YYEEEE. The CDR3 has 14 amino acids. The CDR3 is CASTRQATNTEAFF. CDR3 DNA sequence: TGTGCCAGCACCAGACAGGCAACGAACACTGAAGCTTTCTTT.

CDR3 in DNA: TGTGCCAGCAGTGAAGCTCCGGGACATGCAGCTTTCTTT. Translating gives CASSEAPGHAAFF. The rearrangement links TRBV6-1 to TRBJ1-1, with D perhaps matching TRBD1 (6 bases). Trimming took 0 bases from V and 10 from J, leaving 12 bases between them. This CDR3 region has 13 residues. The germline V gene has CDR1 MNHNS and CDR2 SASEGT.

CDR3 amino acids: CASSLPGSGNQPQHF. Written as DNA, the CDR3 is TGTGCCAGCAGCTTACCGGGAAGCGGTAATCAGCCCCAGCATTTT. The chain links TRBV7-9 to TRBJ1-5; D is unresolved. Germline V gene sequence: CDR1 SEHNR, CDR2 FQNEAQ (reference sequence). CDR3 size: 15 residues. V dropped 2 bases and J dropped 4 bases, with 12 bases sitting between them.

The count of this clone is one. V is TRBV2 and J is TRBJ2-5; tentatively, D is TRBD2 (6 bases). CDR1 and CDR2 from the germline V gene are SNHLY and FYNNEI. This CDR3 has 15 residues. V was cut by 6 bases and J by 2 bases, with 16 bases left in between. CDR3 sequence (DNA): TGTGCCAGCAGCAGGACTCCGGCGGGACAAGAGACCCAGTACTTC. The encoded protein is CASSRTPAGQETQYF.

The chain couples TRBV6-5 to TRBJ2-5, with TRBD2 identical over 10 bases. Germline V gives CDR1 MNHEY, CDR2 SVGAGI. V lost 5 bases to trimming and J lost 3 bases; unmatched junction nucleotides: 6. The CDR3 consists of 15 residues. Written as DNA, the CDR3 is TGTGCCAGCAGTCGCCCCGGACTAGCGGAAGAGACCCAGTACTTC. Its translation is CASSRPGLAEETQYF.

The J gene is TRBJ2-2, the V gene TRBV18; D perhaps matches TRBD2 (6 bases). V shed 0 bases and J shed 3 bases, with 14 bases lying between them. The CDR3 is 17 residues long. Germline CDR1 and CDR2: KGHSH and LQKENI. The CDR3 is CASSPPGGSDDTGELFF. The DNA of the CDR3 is TGTGCCAGCTCACCACCTGGAGGGTCCGACGACACCGGGGAGCTGTTTTTT.

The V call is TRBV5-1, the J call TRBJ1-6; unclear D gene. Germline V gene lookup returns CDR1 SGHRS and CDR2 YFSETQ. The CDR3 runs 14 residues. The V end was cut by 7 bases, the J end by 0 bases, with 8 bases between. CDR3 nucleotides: TGCGCCAGCCGAATGTACTCCTATAATTCACCCCTCCACTTT. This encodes CASRMYSYNSPLHF.

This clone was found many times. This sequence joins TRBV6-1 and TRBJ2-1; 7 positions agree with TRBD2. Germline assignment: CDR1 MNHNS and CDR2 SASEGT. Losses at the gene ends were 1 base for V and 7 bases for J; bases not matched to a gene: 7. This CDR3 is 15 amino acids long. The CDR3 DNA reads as TGTGCCAGCAGTGAAGGCTGGACTAGATCGAATGAGCAGTTCTTC. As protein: CASSEGWTRSNEQFF.

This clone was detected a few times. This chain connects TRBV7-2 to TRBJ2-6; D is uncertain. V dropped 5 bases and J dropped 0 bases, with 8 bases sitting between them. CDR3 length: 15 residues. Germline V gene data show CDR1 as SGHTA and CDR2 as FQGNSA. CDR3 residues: CASSPRLSGANVLTF. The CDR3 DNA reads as TGTGCCAGCAGCCCCCGCCTCTCTGGGGCCAACGTCCTGACTTTC.

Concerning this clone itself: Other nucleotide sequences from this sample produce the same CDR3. In nucleotides, the CDR3 is TGTGCCAGCAGGGGGGACAGGCTCTACGAGCAGTACTTC. Encoded protein: CASRGDRLYEQYF. V and J are TRBV6-1 and TRBJ2-7; 8 positions match TRBD1. V shed 6 bases and J 3 bases; nucleotides not matched to a gene: 4. The CDR3 consists of 13 residues. Germline V gene lookup returns CDR1 MNHNS and CDR2 SASEGT.

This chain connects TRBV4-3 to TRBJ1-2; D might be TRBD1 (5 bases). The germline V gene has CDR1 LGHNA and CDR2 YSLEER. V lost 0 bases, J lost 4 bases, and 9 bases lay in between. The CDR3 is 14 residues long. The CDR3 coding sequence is TGCGCCAGCAGCCAAGAGAAGGACACCTATGGCTACACCTTC. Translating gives CASSQEKDTYGYTF.